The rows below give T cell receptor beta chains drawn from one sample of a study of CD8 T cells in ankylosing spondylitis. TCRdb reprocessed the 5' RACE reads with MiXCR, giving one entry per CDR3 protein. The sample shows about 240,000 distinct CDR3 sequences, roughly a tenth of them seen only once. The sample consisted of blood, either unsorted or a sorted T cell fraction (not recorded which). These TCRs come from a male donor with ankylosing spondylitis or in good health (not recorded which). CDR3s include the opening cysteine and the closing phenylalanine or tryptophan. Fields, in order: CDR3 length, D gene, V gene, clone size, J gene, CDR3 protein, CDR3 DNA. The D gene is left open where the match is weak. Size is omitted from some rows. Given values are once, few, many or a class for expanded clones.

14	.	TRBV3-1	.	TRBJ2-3	CASSQQTSTDTQYF	TGTGCCAGCAGCCAACAGACTAGCACAGATACGCAGTATTTT
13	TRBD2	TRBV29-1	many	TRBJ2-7	CSVERLAGDEQYF	TGCAGCGTTGAGAGACTAGCGGGAGACGAGCAGTACTTC
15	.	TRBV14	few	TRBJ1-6	CASSPGWRKGPPLHF	TGTGCCAGCAGCCCGGGGTGGAGGAAAGGTCCACCCCTCCACTTT
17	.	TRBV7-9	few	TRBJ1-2	CASTRLASAPSNYGYTF	TGTGCCAGCACCCGGTTAGCGTCCGCCCCTTCTAACTATGGCTACACCTTC
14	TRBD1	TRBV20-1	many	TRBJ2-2	CSATRQGPTGELFF	TGCAGTGCTACTCGACAGGGGCCTACCGGGGAGCTGTTTTTT
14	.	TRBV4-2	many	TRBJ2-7	CASSQDGEDHEQYF	TGTGCCAGCAGCCAAGATGGAGAAGACCACGAGCAGTACTTC
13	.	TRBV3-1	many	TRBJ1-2	CASSQEGRSGYTF	TGTGCCAGCAGCCAGGAGGGACGGAGCGGCTACACCTTC
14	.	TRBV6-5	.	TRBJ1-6	CASSYSPPSQPLHF	TGTGCCAGCAGTTACTCCCCACCTTCTCAACCCCTCCACTTT
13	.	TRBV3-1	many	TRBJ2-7	CASSPRTSYEQYF	TGTGCCAGCAGTCCTCGGACTTCATACGAGCAGTACTTC
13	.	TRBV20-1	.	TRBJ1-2	CSARTGLPYGYTF	TGCAGTGCTAGGACCGGGTTACCCTATGGCTACACCTTC
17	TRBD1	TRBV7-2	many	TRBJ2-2	CASSPHRDRVHTGELFF	TGTGCCAGCAGCCCCCACCGGGACAGGGTTCACACCGGGGAGCTGTTTTTT
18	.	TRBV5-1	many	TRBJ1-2	CASSGETLTRDGEYGYTF	TGCGCCAGCAGCGGGGAAACCCTAACCCGGGACGGAGAATATGGCTACACCTTC
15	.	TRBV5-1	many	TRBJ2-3	CASSLGLPGFHTQYF	TGCGCCAGCAGCTTAGGTCTCCCCGGCTTCCATACGCAGTATTTT
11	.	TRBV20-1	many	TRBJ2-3	CSVGIADTQYF	TGCAGTGTTGGGATAGCAGATACGCAGTATTTT
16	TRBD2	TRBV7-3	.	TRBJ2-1	CASSPLGLAGSNEQFF	TGTGCCAGCAGCCCCCTCGGACTAGCGGGAAGCAATGAGCAGTTCTTC
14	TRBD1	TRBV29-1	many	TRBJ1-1	CSVSPGQVNTEAFF	TGCAGCGTTTCGCCGGGACAGGTGAACACTGAAGCTTTCTTT
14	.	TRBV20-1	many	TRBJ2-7	CSARITGSPYEQYF	TGCAGTGCTAGAATAACGGGGTCCCCCTACGAGCAGTACTTC
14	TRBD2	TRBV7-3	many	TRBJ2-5	CASSLAGGDQTQYF	TGTGCCAGCAGCTTAGCGGGAGGCGATCAGACCCAGTACTTC
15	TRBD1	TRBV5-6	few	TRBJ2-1	CASSRDRGHVNEQFF	TGTGCCAGCAGCAGGGACAGGGGGCATGTCAATGAGCAGTTCTTC
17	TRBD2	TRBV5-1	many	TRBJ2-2	CASSLSVGLAVTGELFF	TGCGCCAGCAGCTTGTCCGTGGGGCTAGCGGTAACCGGGGAGCTGTTTTTT